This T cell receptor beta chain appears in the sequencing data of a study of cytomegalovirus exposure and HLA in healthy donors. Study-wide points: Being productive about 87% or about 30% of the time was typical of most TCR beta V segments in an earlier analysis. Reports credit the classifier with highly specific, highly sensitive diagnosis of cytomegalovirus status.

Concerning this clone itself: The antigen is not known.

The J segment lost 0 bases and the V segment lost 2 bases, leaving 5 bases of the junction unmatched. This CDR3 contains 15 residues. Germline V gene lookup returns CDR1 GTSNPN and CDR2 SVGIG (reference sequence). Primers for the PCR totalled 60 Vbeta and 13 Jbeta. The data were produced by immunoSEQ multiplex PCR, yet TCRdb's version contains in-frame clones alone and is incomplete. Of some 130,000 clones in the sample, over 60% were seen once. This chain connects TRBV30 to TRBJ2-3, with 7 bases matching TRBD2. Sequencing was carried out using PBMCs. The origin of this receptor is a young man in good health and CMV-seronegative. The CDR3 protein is CAWSWLAASTDTQYF. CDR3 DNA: TGTGCCTGGAGTTGGCTAGCGGCAAGCACAGATACGCAGTATTTT.